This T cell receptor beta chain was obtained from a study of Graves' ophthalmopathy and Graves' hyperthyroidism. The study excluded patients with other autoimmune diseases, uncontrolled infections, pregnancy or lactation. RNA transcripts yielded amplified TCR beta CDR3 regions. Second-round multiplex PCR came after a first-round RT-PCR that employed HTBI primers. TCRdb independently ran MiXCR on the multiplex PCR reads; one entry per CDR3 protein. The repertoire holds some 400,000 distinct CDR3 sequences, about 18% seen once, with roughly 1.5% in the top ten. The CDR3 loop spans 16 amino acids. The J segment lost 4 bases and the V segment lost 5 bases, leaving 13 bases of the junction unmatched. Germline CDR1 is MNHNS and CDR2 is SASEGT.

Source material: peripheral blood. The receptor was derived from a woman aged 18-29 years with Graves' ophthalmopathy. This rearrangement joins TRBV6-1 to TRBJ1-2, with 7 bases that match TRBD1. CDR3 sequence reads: CASSPTPTGVLYGYTF. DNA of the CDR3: TGTGCCAGCAGTCCTACCCCCACAGGGGTCCTCTATGGCTACACCTTC.